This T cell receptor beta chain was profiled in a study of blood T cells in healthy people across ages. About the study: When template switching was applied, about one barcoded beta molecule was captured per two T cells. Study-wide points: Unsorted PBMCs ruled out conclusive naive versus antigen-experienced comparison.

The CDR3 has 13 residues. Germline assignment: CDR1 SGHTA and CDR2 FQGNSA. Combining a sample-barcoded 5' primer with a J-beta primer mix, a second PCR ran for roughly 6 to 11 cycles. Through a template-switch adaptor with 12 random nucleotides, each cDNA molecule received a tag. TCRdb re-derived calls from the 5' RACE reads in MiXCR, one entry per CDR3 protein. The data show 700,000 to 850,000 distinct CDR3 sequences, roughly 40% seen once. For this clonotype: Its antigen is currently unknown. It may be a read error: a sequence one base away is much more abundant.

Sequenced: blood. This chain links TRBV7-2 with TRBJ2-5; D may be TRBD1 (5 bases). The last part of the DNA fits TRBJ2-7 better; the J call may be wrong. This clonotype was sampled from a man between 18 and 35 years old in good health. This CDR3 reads CASSVNQGYEQYF. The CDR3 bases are TGTGCCAGCAGCGTAAATCAGGGCTACGAGCAGTACTTC.